This T cell receptor beta chain was recovered during a study of CD8 T cells in ankylosing spondylitis (dated by TCRdb to about 2017). About the investigation overall: To find TCR variants linked to disease, the study profiled T cell receptor beta repertoires in ankylosing spondylitis patients and healthy donors. Peripheral blood samples were taken, and synovial fluid was additionally collected from ankylosing spondylitis patients. The whole study cohort included under 140 healthy donors and 25 ankylosing spondylitis patients.

The sample was run on an Illumina HiSeq 2500. Quantitative 5'-RACE with molecular barcodes was used to prepare TCR beta libraries. On the authors' methods: Disease-linked TCR variants were identified with a new computational method built on a probabilistic model of VDJ rearrangement. The public reads were reanalyzed by TCRdb: fastp trimming at Q25, MiXCR alignment, in-frame beta chains only. Entries that share a CDR3 protein sequence are merged under the most common genes and DNA. None of the V and J calls come from the authors' own analysis; TCRdb made them. The sample includes roughly 97,000 distinct CDR3 sequences, with roughly 8% observed a single time. In total, the top ten clones hold approximately 9.9% of the sample. Broad study findings and their caveats: The disease-linked clones had a CD8+ phenotype and were found at relatively low frequencies in peripheral blood. Some of the motif variants had been reported before in the synovial fluid and blood of reactive arthritis patients, a finding that suggests common disease-initiation mechanisms. Blood from ankylosing spondylitis patients appeared to be characterized by a TCR beta motif composed of several highly homologous amino acid variants. According to the report, matched synovial fluid samples from ankylosing spondylitis patients were significantly enriched for the disease-linked clones.

From the cysteine up to the phenylalanine, the CDR3 has a length of 14 residues. Only the CDR3 portion is preserved as DNA: 42 bases, with reading frame beginning at the first base. Relative to germline, V is missing 6 bases and J is missing 3 bases, with 6 bases of the junction outside any gene match. This clonotype appeared many times. The antigen it binds to is not known. Base qualities are missing; no much larger clone stands one base away. Material for sequencing was blood, either unsorted or a sorted T cell fraction (not recorded which). The rearrangement combines TRBV12-3 or TRBV12-4 with TRBJ2-7; 9 central bases correspond to TRBD1. This sequence originates from a male donor with ankylosing spondylitis or in good health (not recorded which). For the CDR3, the sequence is CASSLTGGGYEQYF. The DNA sequence is TGTGCCAGCAGCCTAACAGGGGGCGGCTACGAGCAGTACTTC.